This T cell receptor (beta chain) was captured in a study of blood T cell repertoires in COVID-19. Trimming cost V 0 bases and J 0 bases, with 11 bases left between them. The germline gives CDR1 SGHDN, CDR2 FVKESK. The CDR3 loop spans 17 amino acids. The data were produced by immunoSEQ multiplex PCR, yet TCRdb's version contains in-frame clones alone and is incomplete. The data show some 270,000 clones, with approximately 90% seen just once and 2.5% to 3% held by the top ten. The specimen was PBMCs or T cells enriched from blood (not recorded which). This clonotype was obtained from a middle-aged man who had been exposed to COVID-19. This sequence joins TRBV14 and TRBJ2-2; TRBD2 might be the D (6 bases). The CDR3 region has the DNA TGTGCCAGCAGCCAAGATATAAGGAGGGCGAACACCGGGGAGCTGTTTTTT. Translating gives CASSQDIRRANTGELFF.